The 7 T cell receptor beta chains reported below all come from one sample, sequenced in a study of blood T cells in healthy people across ages. Next came a second PCR, run for about 6 to 12 cycles, which used a sample-barcoded 5' primer along with a J-beta primer mix. TCRdb called the 5' RACE reads again in MiXCR, with one record for every CDR3 protein. The sample gives some 890,000 distinct CDR3 sequences, just under 30% of which show up once; 9.5% to 13% is in the top ten. These records were also assigned to another study, of T cells of mothers and their children.

Sequenced input: blood. Receptors were obtained from a woman between 35 and 50 years old in good health.

This clonotype was counted ten times or more. The rearrangement joins TRBV29-1 to TRBJ1-2; TRBD1 matches at 9 bases. Germline CDR1 is SQVTM and CDR2 is ANQGSEA. V shed 6 bases and J 8 bases; nucleotides not matched to a gene: 4. The CDR3 sequence is 11 residues long. As DNA, the CDR3 is TGCAGCGTGGGACAGGGAATAGGCTACACCTTC. Translating gives CSVGQGIGYTF.

This clonotype was recorded a few times. This chain joins TRBV14 and TRBJ1-2; 9 bases are a match to TRBD1. Germline V gene lookup returns CDR1 SGHDN and CDR2 FVKESK. The CDR3 consists of 15 residues. V shed 0 bases, J shed 4 bases, and the junction held 3 bases outside the gene matches. The CDR3 DNA reads TGTGCCAGCAGCCAAGAACAGGGGGCAATCTATGGCTACACCTTC. It encodes CASSQEQGAIYGYTF.

The CDR3 DNA follows: TGTGCCAGCAGCGTGGAGGTGGTAAGCTCCTATAATTCACCCCTCCACTTT. Translation: CASSVEVVSSYNSPLHF. The chain combines TRBV9 with TRBJ1-6, with D unclear. The V end lost 2 bases, the J end lost 0 bases, and 12 bases lay between the germline ends. The CDR3 is made up of 17 amino acids. CDR1 is SGDLS and CDR2 is YYNGEE in the germline V gene.

Only a few counts were recorded for this clonotype. The chain combines TRBV28 with TRBJ1-5, with TRBD1 matching 8 bases. The germline CDR1 and CDR2 sequences are MDHEN and SYDVKM. The CDR3 runs 15 residues. V was clipped by 6 bases and J by 2 bases; unmatched bases: 6. CDR3 protein: CASSIRGLGNQPQHF. The DNA of the CDR3 is TGTGCCAGCAGCATCAGGGGGCTTGGCAATCAGCCCCAGCATTTT. The full variable domain, completed using reference TRBV28 and TRBJ1-5, is DVKVTQSSRYLVKRTGEKVFLECVQDMDHENMFWYRQDPGLGLRLIYFSYDVKMKEKGDIPEGYSVSREKKERFSLILESASTNQTSMYLCASSIRGLGNQPQHFGDGTRLSIL.

This clonotype has more than one count but fewer than ten. This chain joins TRBV6-5 and TRBJ2-1, with TRBD2 identical over 10 bases. Near its end, the DNA agrees better with TRBJ2-7, so the J call may be wrong. This CDR3 spans 15 amino acids. The V gene's germline CDR1 is MNHEY and CDR2 SVGAGI. CDR3 region: CASSVGLAEYNEQYF. The CDR3 bases are TGTGCCAGCAGCGTCGGACTAGCGGAATACAATGAGCAGTACTTC.

This clonotype has ten or more counts. The chain has TRBV20-1 and TRBJ1-2; D gene uncertain. CDR3 length equals 11 residues. Trimming removed 6 bases from V and 4 bases from J, with 9 bases in between. Germline V CDR1 and CDR2: DFQATT, SNEGSKA (reference sequence). The DNA for the CDR3 is TGCAGTGCCCGGATGGGCTATGGCTACACCTTC. This sequence encodes CSARMGYGYTF.

For this clonotype: A much larger clone differs by one base, so this may be a read error. V and J are TRBV5-6 and TRBJ2-5; 9 bases match TRBD1. CDR3 size: 14 residues. Per germline, CDR1 SGHDT and CDR2 YYEEEE. The V and J ends lost 6 bases and 7 bases, in that order; junction bases with no gene match: 10. The CDR3 here is CASNLYRGPATQYF. The CDR3 region has the DNA TGTGCCAGCAACTTATACAGGGGGCCGGCGACCCAGTACTTC.